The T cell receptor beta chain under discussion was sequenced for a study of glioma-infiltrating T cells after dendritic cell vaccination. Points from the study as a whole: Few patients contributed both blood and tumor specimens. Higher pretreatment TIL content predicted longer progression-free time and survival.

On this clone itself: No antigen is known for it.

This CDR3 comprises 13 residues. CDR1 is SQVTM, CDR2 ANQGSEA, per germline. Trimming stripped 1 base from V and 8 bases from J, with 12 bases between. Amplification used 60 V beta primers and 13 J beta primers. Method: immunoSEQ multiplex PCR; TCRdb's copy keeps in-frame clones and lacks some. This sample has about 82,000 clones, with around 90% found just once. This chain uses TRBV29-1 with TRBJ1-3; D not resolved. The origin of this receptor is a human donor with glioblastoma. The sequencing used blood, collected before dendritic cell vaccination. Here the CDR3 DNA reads TGCAGCGTTGAAGTGGGAGGAGGACACACCATATATTTT. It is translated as CSVEVGGGHTIYF.